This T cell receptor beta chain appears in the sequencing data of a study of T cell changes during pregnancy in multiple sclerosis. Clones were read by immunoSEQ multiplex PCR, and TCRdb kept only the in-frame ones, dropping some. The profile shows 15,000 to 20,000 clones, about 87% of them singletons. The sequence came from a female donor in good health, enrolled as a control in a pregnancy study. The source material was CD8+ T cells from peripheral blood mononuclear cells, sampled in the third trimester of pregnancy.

Here the CDR3 DNA reads TGTGCCAGTAGTATGGCGGAAGCCCAAGAGACCCAGTACTTC. This gives the protein CASSMAEAQETQYF. This sequence joins TRBV19 and TRBJ2-5, with no clear D. V lost 3 bases to trimming and J lost 1 base, with 9 bases between them. CDR3 length: 14 residues. CDR1 is LNHDA, CDR2 SQIVND, per germline (reference sequence).